This T cell receptor (beta chain) derives from a study of technical replicates of blood from a handful of donors. Some clones are missing from TCRdb's copy, which holds only in-frame ones; the method was immunoSEQ multiplex PCR. The sample lists 72,000 or so clones; about 94% were seen once. The CDR3 is made up of 15 amino acids. The germline V gene encodes CDR1 LNHDA and CDR2 SQIVND (reference sequence). V lost 7 bases and J lost 4, with 17 bases in between. The chain recombines TRBV19 with TRBJ1-5; D is undetermined. The clonotype comes from a human donor in good health. Sequencing was performed on T cells isolated from PBMCs. The CDR3 here is CASNPAGVENQPQHF. CDR3 sequence (DNA): TGTGCCAGTAATCCCGCGGGTGTGGAAAATCAGCCCCAGCATTTT.